Below, one TCR beta chain is given with its context. Its antigen is unidentified. TCRdb processed the reads anew with MiXCR; each CDR3 protein has one entry. The repertoire holds about half a million distinct CDR3 sequences, 33% seen once, with about a sixth in the top ten. This specimen belongs to a study of T cell repertoires in cytomegalovirus infection. Study overall: From public TCR beta signatures came an indication of both CMV infection and matching HLA type. Study conclusions and caveats: Dominating the ex vivo response were HLA-C-restricted CMV-specific TCR beta clonotypes. Carriers of CMV plus the relevant HLA were identified by cumulative public TCR beta family frequency.

The CDR3 runs to 15 residues. V lost 5 bases and J lost 7; bases outside the gene matches: 9. CDR1 is KGHDR and CDR2 is SFDVKD in the germline V gene. The sequencing here drew on cultured PBMCs, taken from culture after CMV antigen stimulation. The receptor was derived from a human donor in good health (CMV status not recorded). Some clones in this sample may be carry-over from other donors' samples. The chain has TRBV24-1 and TRBJ2-1, with 8 bases aligning to TRBD2. The DNA of the CDR3 is TGTGCCACCAGTGTAGTACTAGCGGATATTAATGAGCAGTTCTTC. It codes for CATSVVLADINEQFF.